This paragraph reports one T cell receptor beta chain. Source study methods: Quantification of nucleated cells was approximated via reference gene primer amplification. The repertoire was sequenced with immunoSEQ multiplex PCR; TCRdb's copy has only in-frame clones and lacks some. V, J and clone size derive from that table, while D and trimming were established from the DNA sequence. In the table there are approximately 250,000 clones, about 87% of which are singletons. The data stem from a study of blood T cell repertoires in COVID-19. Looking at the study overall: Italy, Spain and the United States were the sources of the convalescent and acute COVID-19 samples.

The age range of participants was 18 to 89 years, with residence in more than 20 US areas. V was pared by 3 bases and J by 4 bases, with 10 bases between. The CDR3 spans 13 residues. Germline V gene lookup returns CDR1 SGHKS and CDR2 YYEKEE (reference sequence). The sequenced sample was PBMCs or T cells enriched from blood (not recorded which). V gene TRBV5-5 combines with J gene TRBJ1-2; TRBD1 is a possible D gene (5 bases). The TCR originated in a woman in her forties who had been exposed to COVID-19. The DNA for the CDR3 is TGTGCCAGCAGCTCGACAGATTTCTATGGCTACACCTTC. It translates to CASSSTDFYGYTF.